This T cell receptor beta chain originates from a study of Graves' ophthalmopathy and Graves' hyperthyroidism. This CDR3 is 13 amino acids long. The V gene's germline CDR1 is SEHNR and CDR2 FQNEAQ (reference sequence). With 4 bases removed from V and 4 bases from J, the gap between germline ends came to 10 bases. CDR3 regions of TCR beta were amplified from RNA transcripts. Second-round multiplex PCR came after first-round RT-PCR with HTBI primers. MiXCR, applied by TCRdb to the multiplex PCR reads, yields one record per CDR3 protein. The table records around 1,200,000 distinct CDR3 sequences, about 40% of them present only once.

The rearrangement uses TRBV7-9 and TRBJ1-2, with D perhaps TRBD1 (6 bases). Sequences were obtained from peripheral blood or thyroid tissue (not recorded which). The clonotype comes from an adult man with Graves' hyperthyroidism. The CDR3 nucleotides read TGTGCCAGCAGCTCGGTCAGGGGCTATGGCTACACCTTC. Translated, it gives CASSSVRGYGYTF.